The clone carrying this T cell receptor beta chain has ten or more counts. Its antigen is undetermined. The data are from a study of T cells in Graves' hyperthyroidism and ophthalmopathy. Overall study: Peripheral blood was collected at initial diagnosis, before any treatment. Findings and caveats of the study: Patients with ophthalmopathy were separated from those with stable hyperthyroidism by a 13 V-J model.

Amplified TCR beta CDR3 regions came from RNA transcripts. TCR CDR3 underwent first-round RT-PCR with the HTBI primer set. TCRdb re-called the multiplex PCR reads with MiXCR, one entry per CDR3 protein. The sample has under 650,000 distinct CDR3 sequences, under 20% seen once. Graves' hyperthyroidism showing no ophthalmopathy progression within 18 months was considered stable. The TCR was taken from a woman aged 30 to 39 with Graves' hyperthyroidism. Input material: blood.

The DNA for the CDR3 is TGCGCCAGCAGCACCCTAAGTAAGTCCTACGAGCAGTACTTC. Protein sequence: CASSTLSKSYEQYF. The genes are TRBV5-1 and TRBJ2-7; D not certain. This CDR3 has 14 amino acids. From germline, CDR1 is SGHRS and CDR2 YFSETQ. Trimming stripped 4 bases from V and 1 base from J, with 12 bases between.